The 23 T cell receptor beta chains below were found in one sample sequenced in a study of blood T cell repertoires in COVID-19. Measured with immunoSEQ multiplex PCR; TCRdb has only the in-frame clones, and not every one. The sample lists 300,000 to 500,000 clones, approximately 86% occurring once. Sequencing input: PBMCs or T cells enriched from blood (not recorded which). The source of these receptors is a woman between 40 and 55 years old with acute COVID-19.

This chain joins TRBV27 and TRBJ1-4, with D perhaps TRBD1 (6 bases). Per the germline V gene, CDR1 is MNHEY and CDR2 is SMNVEV (reference sequence). Trimming shortened V by 8 bases and J by 2 bases, and 12 bases separated the two germline ends. The CDR3 is 14 amino acids. In DNA form, the CDR3 reads TGTGCCAGCGCTCCGCAGGGGACTAATGAAAAACTGTTTTTT. It is translated as CASAPQGTNEKLFF.

The chain employs TRBV4-1 and TRBJ1-1, with TRBD1 identical over 7 bases. CDR1 and CDR2 (germline): MGHRA, YSYEKL. The junction had 10 bases not matched to a gene; V was cut back by 4 bases and J by 5 bases. This CDR3 spans 15 amino acids. Here the CDR3 reads CASSLTGAAGTEAFF. The CDR3 DNA reads TGCGCCAGCAGCCTCACAGGGGCTGCTGGGACTGAAGCTTTCTTT.

The V and J genes are TRBV24-1 and TRBJ1-2, with 7 bases matching TRBD1. V shed 2 bases and J 2 bases; nucleotides not matched to a gene: 4. The CDR3 is 15 amino acids. CDR1 and CDR2 (germline): KGHDR, SFDVKD. CDR3: CATSDSRQGNYGYTF. In DNA form, the CDR3 reads TGTGCCACCAGTGATTCTCGACAGGGCAACTATGGCTACACCTTC.

The chain joins TRBV9 to TRBJ1-2; 9 bases match TRBD1. V trimming: 0 bases; J trimming: 7 bases; junction bases outside the gene matches: 4. Per the germline V gene, CDR1 is SGDLS and CDR2 is YYNGEE. The CDR3 is 14 amino acids. Here the CDR3 DNA reads TGTGCCAGCAGCGTAGGACAGGGGGTAGTTGGCTACACCTTC. Translated: CASSVGQGVVGYTF.

V usage is TRBV3-1 (or the pseudogene TRBV3-2) and J usage is TRBJ2-2; D not resolved. This CDR3 region has 14 residues. Deletions cut 4 bases from V and 4 bases from J, with 10 bases between. Germline V gives CDR1 LGHDT, CDR2 YNNKEL (reference sequence). CDR3 bases: TGTGCCAGCAGCCTTCTAGTACCCACCGGGGAGCTGTTTTTT. Its protein product is CASSLLVPTGELFF.

The genes are TRBV9 and TRBJ1-2; TRBD1 matches 7 bases. Germline V gene data show CDR1 as SGDLS and CDR2 as YYNGEE. CDR3 size: 14 residues. V trimming: 2 bases; J trimming: 0 bases; junction bases outside the gene matches: 1. CDR3 sequence reads: CASSVQGANYGYTF. In DNA form, the CDR3 reads TGTGCCAGCAGCGTGCAGGGGGCTAACTATGGCTACACCTTC.

This clone came up once. The V and J genes are TRBV10-3 and TRBJ2-1; TRBD2 matches at 9 bases. The CDR3 totals 12 residues. V lost 10 bases to trimming and J lost 7 bases; unmatched junction nucleotides: 5. Germline V gene sequence: CDR1 ENHRY, CDR2 SYGVKD. As DNA, the CDR3 is TGTGCCACCTCTAGCGGGGTGAATGAGCAGTTCTTC. As protein: CATSSGVNEQFF.

This chain links TRBV18 with TRBJ1-4; D is possibly TRBD1 (6 bases). Germline assignment: CDR1 KGHSH and CDR2 LQKENI. V gave up 1 base and J gave up 7 bases, with 10 bases separating them. The CDR3 is 14 residues long. This CDR3 reads CASSPQGVGEKLFF. The CDR3 nucleotides read TGTGCCAGCTCACCACAGGGGGTTGGTGAAAAACTGTTTTTT.

This clone was detected only a few times. V gene TRBV6-5 combines with J gene TRBJ1-6, with a tentative D call TRBD1 (6 bases). In germline, CDR1 is MNHEY, CDR2 SVGAGI. There are 13 residues in the CDR3. Deletions cut 5 bases from V and 10 bases from J, with 12 bases between. The CDR3 spells CASSPGGQSPLHF. In DNA, the CDR3 is TGTGCCAGCAGTCCCGGGGGGCAATCACCCCTCCACTTT.

This chain links TRBV18 with TRBJ2-2, with D unclear. Germline V gene sequence: CDR1 KGHSH, CDR2 LQKENI. CDR3 length equals 13 residues. V was shortened by 5 bases and J by 0 bases, with 4 bases between the two germline ends. The CDR3, as DNA: TGTGCCAGCTCATCCTCGAACACCGGGGAGCTGTTTTTT. Encoded protein: CASSSSNTGELFF.

This clone came up once. The chain recombines TRBV18 with TRBJ1-5, with 9 bases lining up with TRBD1. The CDR3 runs 14 residues. Trimming took 3 bases from V and 9 from J; bases not matched to a gene: 6. Per the germline V gene, CDR1 is KGHSH and CDR2 is LQKENI. The CDR3 DNA reads as TGTGCCAGCTCACCGACAGGGGGGGGATGGCCCCAGCATTTT. Its translation is CASSPTGGGWPQHF. Supplemented by reference TRBV18 and TRBJ1-5, the full variable domain reads NAGVMQNPRHLVRRRGQEARLRCSPMKGHSHVYWYRQLPEEGLKFMVYLQKENIIDESGMPKERFSAEFPKEGPSILRIQQVVRGDSAAYFCASSPTGGGWPQHFGDGTRLSIL.

This chain links TRBV5-1 with TRBJ1-1; D perhaps matches TRBD1 (6 bases). The V gene's germline CDR1 is SGHRS and CDR2 YFSETQ. The CDR3 is 17 residues long. V lost 5 bases to trimming and J lost 0 bases, with 20 bases between them. The CDR3: CASRVRGSQGMNTEAFF. In nucleotides, the CDR3 is TGCGCCAGCAGGGTGAGGGGGAGTCAGGGAATGAACACTGAAGCTTTCTTT.

This chain connects TRBV13 to TRBJ1-1; D may be TRBD1 (5 bases). The V gene's germline CDR1 is PRHDT and CDR2 FYEKMQ (reference sequence). This CDR3 spans 15 amino acids. The ends were cut back, 5 bases at V and 3 bases at J, with 16 bases in the middle. The CDR3 DNA sequence: TGTGCCAGCAGCCACAAATGGACATCGGACACTGAAGCTTTCTTT. Amino acids: CASSHKWTSDTEAFF.

The count of this clone is one. The chain is built from TRBV10-3 and TRBJ2-5; possible D gene TRBD2, 6 bases. Trimming stripped 0 bases from V and 4 bases from J, with 9 bases between. The CDR3 runs 14 residues. The germline gives CDR1 ENHRY, CDR2 SYGVKD. This CDR3 reads CAISESYGGETQYF. The CDR3 bases are TGTGCCATCAGTGAGTCATACGGGGGAGAGACCCAGTACTTC.

This chain links TRBV5-4 with TRBJ1-4; 8 bases agree with TRBD1. Germline assignment: CDR1 SGHNT and CDR2 YYREEE (reference sequence). CDR3 length: 16 residues. The V gene end was trimmed by 1 base and the J gene end by 4 bases; junction bases not matched to a gene: 6. The CDR3 DNA reads as TGTGCCAGCAGCTTGTTCGTAGGACAGGGTAATGAAAAACTGTTTTTT. The encoded protein is CASSLFVGQGNEKLFF. Supplemented by reference TRBV5-4 and TRBJ1-4, the full variable domain reads ETGVTQSPTHLIKTRGQQVTLRCSSQSGHNTVSWYQQALGQGPQFIFQYYREEENGRGNFPPRFSGLQFPNYSSELNVNALELDDSALYLCASSLFVGQGNEKLFFGSGTQLSVL.

This chain uses TRBV30 with TRBJ1-2, with D perhaps TRBD1 (6 bases). Deletions cut 2 bases from V and 5 bases from J, with 9 bases between. Germline V CDR1 and CDR2: GTSNPN, SVGIG (reference sequence). The CDR3 contains 12 residues. CDR3 sequence reads: CAWSPGEYGYTF. CDR3 bases: TGTGCCTGGAGTCCAGGGGAGTATGGCTACACCTTC.

The chain joins TRBV4-2 to TRBJ2-2, with 9 nucleotides matching TRBD2. Per the germline V gene, CDR1 is LGHNA and CDR2 is YNFKEQ. CDR3 length: 20 residues. With 0 bases clipped from V and 9 bases from J, the junction kept 20 bases outside the gene matches. CDR3 protein: CASSQDWGLAGESGRWELFF. The CDR3, as DNA: TGTGCCAGCAGCCAAGATTGGGGGTTAGCGGGGGAATCTGGGCGTTGGGAGCTGTTTTTT.

The V call is TRBV10-2, the J call TRBJ1-6; TRBD1 aligns across 10 bases. Trimming removed 7 bases from V and 9 bases from J; junction bases left unmatched: 6. Per the germline V gene, CDR1 is WSHSY and CDR2 is SAAADI. CDR3 length: 14 residues. CDR3 DNA sequence: TGCGCCAGCACCTCGACAGGGGGCGGTTCACCCCTCCACTTT. Its protein product is CASTSTGGGSPLHF.

This chain uses TRBV10-1 with TRBJ2-7; 7 nucleotides match TRBD1. The CDR3 length is 16 residues. Trimming cost V 9 bases and J 2 bases; bases outside gene matches: 16. The germline gives CDR1 WNHNN, CDR2 SYGVQD (reference sequence). This CDR3 reads CARRQGCNRPTYEQYF. CDR3 nucleotide sequence: TGCGCCAGACGACAGGGATGTAATCGCCCAACCTACGAGCAGTACTTC.

About this clone itself: Relative to the germline gene, one junction end is altered; a read error may explain this. The V gene is TRBV7-9, the J gene TRBJ2-2; D is unresolved. This CDR3 is built from 13 residues. Germline CDR1 reads SEHNR; CDR2 reads FQNEAQ (reference sequence). The CDR3 region is CASTLSARGELFF. DNA of the CDR3: TGTGCCAGCACCTTATCCGCGAGGGGGGAGCTGTTTTTT.

This chain joins TRBV7-2 and TRBJ2-7; TRBD1 aligns across 10 bases. The ends lost 5 bases at V and 7 bases at J; junction bases unmatched: 11. Germline CDR1 is SGHTA and CDR2 is FQGNSA. The CDR3 extends over 15 amino acids. The CDR3 nucleotides are TGTGCCAGCAGCCAGACCGGGACAGGGGAAAGGGAGCAGTACTTC. Protein sequence: CASSQTGTGEREQYF.

This clone was counted between two and nine times. V is TRBV9 and J is TRBJ1-3; D gene ambiguous. Germline loops: CDR1 SGDLS, CDR2 YYNGEE. This CDR3 is 14 amino acids long. V lost 0 bases to trimming and J lost 9 bases, with 13 bases between them. CDR3 protein: CASSVESGGSTIYF. For the CDR3, the DNA is TGTGCCAGCAGCGTAGAGTCGGGTGGCAGCACCATATATTTT.

A single count supports this clone. DNA for the CDR3: TGTGCCAGCAGTACACCACTACAGGGAACCTACGAGCAGTACTTC. Protein product: CASSTPLQGTYEQYF. The genes are TRBV27 and TRBJ2-7; D perhaps matches TRBD1 (6 bases). V lost 5 bases and J 2 bases, leaving 16 bases between the germline ends. The CDR3 runs to 15 residues. The germline V gene has CDR1 MNHEY and CDR2 SMNVEV (reference sequence).